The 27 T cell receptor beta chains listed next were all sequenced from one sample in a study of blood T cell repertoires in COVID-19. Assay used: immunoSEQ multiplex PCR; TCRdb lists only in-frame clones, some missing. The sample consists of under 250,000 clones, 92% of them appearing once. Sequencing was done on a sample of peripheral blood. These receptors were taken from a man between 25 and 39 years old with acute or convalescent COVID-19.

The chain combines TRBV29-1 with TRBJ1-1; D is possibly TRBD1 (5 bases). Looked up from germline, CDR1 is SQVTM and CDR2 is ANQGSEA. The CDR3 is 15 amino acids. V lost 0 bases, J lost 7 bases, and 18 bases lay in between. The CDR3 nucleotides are TGCAGCGTTGAAGATCTACGAGCGACCGGGGGTGAAGCTTTCTTT. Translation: CSVEDLRATGGEAFF.

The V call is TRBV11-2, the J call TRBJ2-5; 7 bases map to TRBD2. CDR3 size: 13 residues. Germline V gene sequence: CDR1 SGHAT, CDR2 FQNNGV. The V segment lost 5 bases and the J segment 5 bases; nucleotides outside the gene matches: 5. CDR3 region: CASSPTAGETQYF. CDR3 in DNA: TGTGCCAGCAGCCCTACAGCGGGGGAGACCCAGTACTTC.

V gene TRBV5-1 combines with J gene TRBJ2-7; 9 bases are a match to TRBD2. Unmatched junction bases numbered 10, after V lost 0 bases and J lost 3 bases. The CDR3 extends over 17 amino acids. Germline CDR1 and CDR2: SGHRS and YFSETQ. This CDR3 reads CASSLGRGLAGNYEQYF. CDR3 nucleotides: TGCGCCAGCAGCTTGGGACGAGGTCTAGCGGGGAACTACGAGCAGTACTTC.

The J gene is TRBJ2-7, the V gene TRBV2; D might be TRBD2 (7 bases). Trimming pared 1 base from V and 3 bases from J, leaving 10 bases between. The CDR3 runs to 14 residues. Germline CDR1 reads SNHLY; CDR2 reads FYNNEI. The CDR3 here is CASSEGGGGYEQYF. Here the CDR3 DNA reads TGTGCCAGCAGTGAAGGGGGGGGCGGCTACGAGCAGTACTTC.

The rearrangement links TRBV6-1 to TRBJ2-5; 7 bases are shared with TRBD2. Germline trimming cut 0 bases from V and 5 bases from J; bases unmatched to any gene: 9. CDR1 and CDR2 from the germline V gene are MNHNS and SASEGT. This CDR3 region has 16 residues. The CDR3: CASSEAYGGLRETQYF. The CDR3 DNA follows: TGTGCCAGCAGTGAAGCGTACGGGGGGTTAAGGGAGACCCAGTACTTC.

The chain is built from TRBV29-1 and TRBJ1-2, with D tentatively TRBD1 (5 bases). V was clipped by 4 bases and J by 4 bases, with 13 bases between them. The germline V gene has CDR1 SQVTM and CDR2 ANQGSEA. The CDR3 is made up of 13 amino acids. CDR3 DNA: TGCAGCGTTGGGTCGGACACCTTCTATGGCTACACCTTC. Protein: CSVGSDTFYGYTF.

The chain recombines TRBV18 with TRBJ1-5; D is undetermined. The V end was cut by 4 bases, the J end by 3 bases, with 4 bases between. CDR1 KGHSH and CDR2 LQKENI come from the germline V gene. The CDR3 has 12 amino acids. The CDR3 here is CASSRYNQPQHF. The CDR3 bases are TGTGCCAGCTCACGCTACAATCAGCCCCAGCATTTT.

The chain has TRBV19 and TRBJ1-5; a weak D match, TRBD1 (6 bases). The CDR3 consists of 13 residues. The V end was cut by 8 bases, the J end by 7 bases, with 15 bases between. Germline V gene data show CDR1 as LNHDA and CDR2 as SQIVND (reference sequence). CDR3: CASSTQQGQPQHF. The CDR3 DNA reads TGTGCCAGTTCCACCCAACAGGGACAGCCCCAGCATTTT. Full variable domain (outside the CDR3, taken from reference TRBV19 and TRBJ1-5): DGGITQSPKYLFRKEGQNVTLSCEQNLNHDAMYWYRQDPGQGLRLIYYSQIVNDFQKGDIAEGYSVSREKKESFPLTVTSAQKNPTAFYLCASSTQQGQPQHFGDGTRLSIL.

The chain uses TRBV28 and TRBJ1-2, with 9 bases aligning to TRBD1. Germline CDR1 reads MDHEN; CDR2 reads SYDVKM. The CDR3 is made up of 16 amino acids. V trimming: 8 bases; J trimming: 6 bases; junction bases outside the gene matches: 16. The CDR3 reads CASLFSSGTGSDGYTF. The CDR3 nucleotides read TGTGCCAGCCTCTTCTCATCCGGGACAGGGAGCGATGGCTACACCTTC.

The CDR3 DNA is TGTGCCAGTAGTGTAAGACAGGGTCTCTCCGGGGCCAACGTCCTGACTTTC. Protein sequence: CASSVRQGLSGANVLTF. The rearrangement links TRBV19 to TRBJ2-6; TRBD1 matches 7 bases. CDR1 LNHDA and CDR2 SQIVND come from the germline V gene (reference sequence). CDR3 length: 17 amino acids. Trimming cost V 5 bases and J 4 bases; bases outside gene matches: 11.

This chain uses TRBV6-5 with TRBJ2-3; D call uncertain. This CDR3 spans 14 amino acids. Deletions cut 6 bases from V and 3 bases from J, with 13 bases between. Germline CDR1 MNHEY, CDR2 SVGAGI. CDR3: CASRRQRITDTQYF. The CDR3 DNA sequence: TGTGCCAGCAGGAGACAACGTATAACAGATACGCAGTATTTT.

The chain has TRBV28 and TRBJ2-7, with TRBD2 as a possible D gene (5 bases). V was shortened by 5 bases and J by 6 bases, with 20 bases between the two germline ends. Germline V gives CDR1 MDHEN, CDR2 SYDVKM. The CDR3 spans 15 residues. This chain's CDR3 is CASSPLAGIGREQYF. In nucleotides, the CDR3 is TGTGCCAGCAGTCCATTGGCCGGGATTGGGCGCGAGCAGTACTTC.

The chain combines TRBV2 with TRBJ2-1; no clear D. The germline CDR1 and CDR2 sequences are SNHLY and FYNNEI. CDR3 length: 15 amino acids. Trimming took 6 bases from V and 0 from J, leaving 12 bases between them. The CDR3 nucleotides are TGTGCCAGCAGCAAAGAATCGAGCTCCTACAATGAGCAGTTCTTC. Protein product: CASSKESSSYNEQFF. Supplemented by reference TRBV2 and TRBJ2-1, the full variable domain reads EPEVTQTPSHQVTQMGQEVILRCVPISNHLYFYWYRQILGQKVEFLVSFYNNEISEKSEIFDDQFSVERPDGSNFTLKIRSTKLEDSAMYFCASSKESSSYNEQFFGPGTRLTVL.

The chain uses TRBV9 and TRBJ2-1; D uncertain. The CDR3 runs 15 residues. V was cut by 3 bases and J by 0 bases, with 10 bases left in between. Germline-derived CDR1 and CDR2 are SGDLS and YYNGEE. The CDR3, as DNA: TGTGCCAGCAGCGCCTCCCCTACCTCCTACAATGAGCAGTTCTTC. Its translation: CASSASPTSYNEQFF.

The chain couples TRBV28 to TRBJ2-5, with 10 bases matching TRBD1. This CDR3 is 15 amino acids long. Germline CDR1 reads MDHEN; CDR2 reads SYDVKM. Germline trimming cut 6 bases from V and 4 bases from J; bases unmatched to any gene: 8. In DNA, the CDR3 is TGTGCCAGCAGGCTGGACAGGGGGACGGCAGAGACCCAGTACTTC. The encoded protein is CASRLDRGTAETQYF.

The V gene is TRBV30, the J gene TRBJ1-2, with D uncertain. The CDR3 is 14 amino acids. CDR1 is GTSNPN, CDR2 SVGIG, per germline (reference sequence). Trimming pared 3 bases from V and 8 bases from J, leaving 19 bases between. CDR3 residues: CAWSIERGREGYTF. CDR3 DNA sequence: TGTGCCTGGAGCATAGAGAGAGGGCGGGAAGGCTACACCTTC.

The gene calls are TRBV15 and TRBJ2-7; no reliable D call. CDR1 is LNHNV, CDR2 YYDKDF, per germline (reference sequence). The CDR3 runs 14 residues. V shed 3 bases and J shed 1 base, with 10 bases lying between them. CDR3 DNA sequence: TGTGCCACCAGCAGGGGTCGGGTATCCTACGAGCAGTACTTC. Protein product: CATSRGRVSYEQYF.

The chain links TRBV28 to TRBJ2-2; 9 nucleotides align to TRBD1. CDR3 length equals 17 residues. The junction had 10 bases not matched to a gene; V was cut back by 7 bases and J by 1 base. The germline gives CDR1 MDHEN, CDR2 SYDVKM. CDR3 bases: TGTGCCAGCACTAGGGACAGGGCGAAACTGAACACCGGGGAGCTGTTTTTT. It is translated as CASTRDRAKLNTGELFF.

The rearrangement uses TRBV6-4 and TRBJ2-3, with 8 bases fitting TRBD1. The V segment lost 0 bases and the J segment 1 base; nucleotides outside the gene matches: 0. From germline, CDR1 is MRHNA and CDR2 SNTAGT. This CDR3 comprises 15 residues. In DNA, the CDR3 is TGTGCCAGCAGTGACTCGGGACAGGGCACAGATACGCAGTATTTT. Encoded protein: CASSDSGQGTDTQYF.

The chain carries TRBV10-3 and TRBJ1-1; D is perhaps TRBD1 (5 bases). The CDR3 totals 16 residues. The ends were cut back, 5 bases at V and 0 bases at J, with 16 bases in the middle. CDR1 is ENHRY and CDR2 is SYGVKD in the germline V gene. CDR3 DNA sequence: TGTGCCATCAGTCCCGGACACGTAAGGATGAACACTGAAGCTTTCTTT. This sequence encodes CAISPGHVRMNTEAFF.

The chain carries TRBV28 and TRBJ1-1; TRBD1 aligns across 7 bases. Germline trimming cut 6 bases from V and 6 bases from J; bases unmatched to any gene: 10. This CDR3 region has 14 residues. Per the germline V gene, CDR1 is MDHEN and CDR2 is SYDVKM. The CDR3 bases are TGTGCCAGCAGCCCCAGACAGGGCGGGGCTGAAGCTTTCTTT. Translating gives CASSPRQGGAEAFF.

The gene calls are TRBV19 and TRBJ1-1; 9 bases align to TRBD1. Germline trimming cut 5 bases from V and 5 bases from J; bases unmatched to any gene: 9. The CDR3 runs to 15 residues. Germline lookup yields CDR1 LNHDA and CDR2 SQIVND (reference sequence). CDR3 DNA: TGTGCCAGTAGTCCCTGGACAGGGGCCGGGACTGAAGCTTTCTTT. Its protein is CASSPWTGAGTEAFF.

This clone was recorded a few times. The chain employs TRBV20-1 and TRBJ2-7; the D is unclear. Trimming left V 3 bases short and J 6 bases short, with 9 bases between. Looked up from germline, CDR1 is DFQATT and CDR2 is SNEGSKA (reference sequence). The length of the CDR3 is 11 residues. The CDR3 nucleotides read TGCAGTGCTAGGTTTGTCTCCGAGCAGTACTTC. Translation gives CSARFVSEQYF.

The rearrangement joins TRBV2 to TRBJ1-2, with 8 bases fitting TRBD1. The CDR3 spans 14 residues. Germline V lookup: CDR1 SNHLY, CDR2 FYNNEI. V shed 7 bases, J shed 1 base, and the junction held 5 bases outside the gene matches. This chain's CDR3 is CASTVDRGNYGYTF. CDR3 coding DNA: TGTGCCAGCACCGTCGACAGGGGTAACTATGGCTACACCTTC.

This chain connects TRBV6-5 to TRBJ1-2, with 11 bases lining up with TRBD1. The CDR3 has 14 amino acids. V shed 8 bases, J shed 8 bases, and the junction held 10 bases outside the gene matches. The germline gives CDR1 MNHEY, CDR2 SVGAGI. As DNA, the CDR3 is TGTGCCAGCTGTCTAGGGACAGGGGGTCGCGGCTACACCTTC. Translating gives CASCLGTGGRGYTF.

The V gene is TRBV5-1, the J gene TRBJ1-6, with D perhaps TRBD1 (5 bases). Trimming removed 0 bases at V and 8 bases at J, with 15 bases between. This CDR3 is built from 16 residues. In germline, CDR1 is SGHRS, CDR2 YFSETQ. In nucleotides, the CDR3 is TGCGCCAGCAGCTTGGCTAAGGTTTTAGGGGATTCACCCCTCCACTTT. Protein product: CASSLAKVLGDSPLHF.

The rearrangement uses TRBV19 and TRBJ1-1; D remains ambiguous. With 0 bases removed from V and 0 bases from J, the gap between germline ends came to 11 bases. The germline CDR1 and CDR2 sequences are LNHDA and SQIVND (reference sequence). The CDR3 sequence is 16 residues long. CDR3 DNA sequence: TGTGCCAGTAGTATAGATTTGGGAGGCTTGAACACTGAAGCTTTCTTT. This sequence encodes CASSIDLGGLNTEAFF.